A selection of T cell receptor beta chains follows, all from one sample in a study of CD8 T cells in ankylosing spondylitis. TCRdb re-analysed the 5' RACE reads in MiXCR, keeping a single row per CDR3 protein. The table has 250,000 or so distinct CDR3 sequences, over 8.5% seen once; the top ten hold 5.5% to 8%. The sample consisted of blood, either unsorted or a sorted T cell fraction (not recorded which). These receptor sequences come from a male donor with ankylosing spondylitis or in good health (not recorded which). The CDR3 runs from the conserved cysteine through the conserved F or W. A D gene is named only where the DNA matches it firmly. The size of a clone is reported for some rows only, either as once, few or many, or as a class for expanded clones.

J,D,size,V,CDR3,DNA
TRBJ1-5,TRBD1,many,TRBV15,CATSRDRGTGGPYSNQPQHF,TGTGCCACCAGCAGAGATCGTGGGACAGGGGGGCCTTATAGCAATCAGCCCCAGCATTTT
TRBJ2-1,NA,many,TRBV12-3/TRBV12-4,CASGRWGDEQFF,TGTGCCAGTGGACGGTGGGGCGATGAGCAGTTCTTC
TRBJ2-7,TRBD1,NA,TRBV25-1,CASSEWSGQTSGYEQYF,TGTGCCAGCAGTGAATGGTCGGGACAGACCTCCGGGTACGAGCAGTACTTC
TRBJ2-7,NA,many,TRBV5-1,CASSSTLDSYEQYF,TGCGCCAGCAGCAGTACACTCGACTCCTACGAGCAGTACTTC
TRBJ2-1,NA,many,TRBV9,CASSVVVGPRNEQFF,TGTGCCAGCAGCGTAGTTGTGGGCCCGAGGAATGAGCAGTTCTTC
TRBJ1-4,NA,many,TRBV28,CASSLTNEKLFF,TGTGCCAGCAGTTTGACTAATGAAAAACTGTTTTTT
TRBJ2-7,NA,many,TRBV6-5,CASSYKVSYEQYF,TGTGCCAGCAGTTATAAGGTTTCCTACGAGCAGTACTTC
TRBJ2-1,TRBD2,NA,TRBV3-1,CASSHSTSGNNEQFF,TGTGCCAGCAGCCACTCGACTAGCGGAAACAATGAGCAGTTCTTC
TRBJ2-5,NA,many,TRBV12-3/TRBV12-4,CASSPRAGEIETQYF,TGTGCCAGCAGCCCCAGAGCAGGGGAGATAGAGACCCAGTACTTC
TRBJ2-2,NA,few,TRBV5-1,CASSSLQGQNTGELFF,TGCGCCAGCAGCTCCCTGCAGGGACAGAACACCGGGGAGCTGTTTTTT
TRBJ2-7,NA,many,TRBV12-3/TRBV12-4,CASSRNGQYYEQYF,TGTGCCAGCAGTAGGAACGGACAGTACTACGAGCAGTACTTC
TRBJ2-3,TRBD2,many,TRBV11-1,CASSFATFGTSGIAEYF,TGTGCCAGCAGCTTCGCGACATTTGGGACTAGCGGGATAGCGGAGTATTTT
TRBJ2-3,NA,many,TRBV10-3,CAITGEVTDTQYF,TGTGCCATCACAGGGGAGGTCACAGATACGCAGTATTTT
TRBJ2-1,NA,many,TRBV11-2,CASSSRTDPTDEQFF,TGTGCCAGCAGCTCGCGGACAGATCCAACCGATGAGCAGTTCTTC
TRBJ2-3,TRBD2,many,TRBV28,CASDSGTSGLSGDTQYF,TGTGCCAGTGACAGTGGGACTAGCGGCCTAAGTGGAGATACGCAGTATTTT
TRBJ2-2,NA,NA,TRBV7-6,CASSLASVDTGELFF,TGTGCCAGCAGCTTAGCTAGCGTAGACACCGGGGAGCTGTTTTTT
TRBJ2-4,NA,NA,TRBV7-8,CASSSDPFRGTKNIQYF,TGTGCCAGCAGCTCCGATCCTTTTAGGGGAACCAAAAACATTCAGTACTTC
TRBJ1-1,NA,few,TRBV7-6,CASSPSTGANTEAFF,TGTGCCAGCAGCCCTAGCACCGGGGCGAACACTGAAGCTTTCTTT
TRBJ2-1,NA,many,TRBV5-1,CASSAGGSFYDEQFF,TGCGCCAGCAGCGCCGGGGGTAGCTTCTACGATGAGCAGTTCTTC
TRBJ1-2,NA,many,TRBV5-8,CASLGWDYGYTF,TGTGCCAGCCTGGGTTGGGATTATGGCTACACCTTC
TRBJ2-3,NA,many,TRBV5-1,CASRSGATTDTQYF,TGCGCCAGTCGAAGTGGGGCGACCACAGATACGCAGTATTTT
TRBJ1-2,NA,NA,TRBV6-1,CASSEHQGLDGYTF,TGTGCCAGCAGTGAACATCAGGGTCTCGATGGCTACACCTTC
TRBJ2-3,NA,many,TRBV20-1,CSARDQAGRTDTQYF,TGCAGTGCTAGAGATCAGGCGGGGCGCACAGATACGCAGTATTTT
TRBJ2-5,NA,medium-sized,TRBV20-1,CSARDFADQETQYF,TGCAGTGCTAGAGATTTCGCAGACCAAGAGACCCAGTACTTC
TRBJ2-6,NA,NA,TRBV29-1,CSVEDRGGGANVLTF,TGCAGCGTTGAAGACAGGGGTGGTGGGGCCAACGTCCTGACTTTC
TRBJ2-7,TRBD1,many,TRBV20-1,CSARDRAGGGGVDEQYF,TGCAGTGCTAGAGATCGGGCAGGGGGCGGCGGAGTCGACGAGCAGTACTTC
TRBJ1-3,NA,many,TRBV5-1,CASRDSPGNTIYF,TGCGCCAGCAGGGACAGTCCAGGAAACACCATATATTTT